This is a list of T cell receptor beta chains from one sample in a study of blood T cell repertoires in COVID-19. Libraries were prepared by immunoSEQ multiplex PCR; TCRdb keeps only in-frame clonotypes and omits some of them. The sample holds approximately 140,000 clones, 87% seen once. Sequenced material: peripheral blood. These receptors originate from a woman in her sixties with active or convalescent COVID-19. The CDR3 runs from the conserved cysteine through the conserved F or W. The D gene is left open where the match is weak. Clone size appears in some rows only: once, few, many, or a class for an expanded clone.

TRBJ2-2 14 TRBV24-1 NA NA CATSDRGASGELFF TGTGCCACCAGTGATCGGGGGGCCTCCGGGGAGCTGTTTTTT
TRBJ1-3 15 TRBV5-6 NA NA CASSFPQGSGNTIYF TGTGCCAGCAGCTTTCCGCAGGGGTCTGGAAACACCATATATTTT
TRBJ1-2 14 TRBV10-3 NA TRBD1 CATGDRGRDYGYTF TGTGCCACCGGGGACAGGGGGAGAGACTATGGCTACACCTTC
TRBJ1-1 13 TRBV2 NA NA CASRGEGATEAFF TGTGCCAGCAGGGGGGAGGGAGCCACTGAAGCTTTCTTT
TRBJ2-3 16 TRBV4-3 NA TRBD1 CASSQDWTGGTDTQYF TGCGCCAGCAGCCAAGATTGGACAGGGGGCACAGATACGCAGTATTTT
TRBJ2-1 14 TRBV30 NA TRBD2 CAWSAGGLYNEQFF TGTGCCTGGAGTGCGGGGGGACTCTACAATGAGCAGTTCTTC
TRBJ2-2 19 TRBV10-1 NA TRBD1 CASNIPGQGHPSGTGELFF TGCGCCAGCAATATCCCGGGACAGGGGCACCCATCGGGCACCGGGGAGCTGTTTTTT
TRBJ2-7 14 TRBV11-1 NA TRBD1 CASSLHRGPYEQYF TGTGCCAGCAGCCTCCACAGGGGGCCCTACGAGCAGTACTTC
TRBJ1-2 13 TRBV7-9 NA NA CASSLSAGYGYTF TGTGCCAGCAGCTTATCGGCAGGCTATGGCTACACCTTC
TRBJ1-6 16 TRBV11-3 NA NA CASSLEEGSYNSPLHF TGTGCCAGCAGCTTAGAAGAGGGCTCCTATAATTCACCCCTCCACTTT
TRBJ2-7 15 TRBV6-2/TRBV6-3 NA TRBD1 CASSFRDREVDEQYF TGTGCCAGCAGTTTCCGGGACAGGGAGGTTGACGAGCAGTACTTC
TRBJ1-6 14 TRBV6-5 NA NA CASRHRETSSPLHF TGTGCCAGCAGACACAGGGAAACGAGTTCACCCCTCCACTTT
TRBJ2-1 17 TRBV3-1/TRBV3-2 NA TRBD1 CASSQDLRGQGIHEQFF TGTGCCAGCAGCCAAGATCTCAGGGGACAGGGGATCCATGAGCAGTTCTTC
TRBJ1-2 11 TRBV20-1 NA TRBD1 CSASGQGSYTF TGCAGTGCTAGTGGACAGGGCTCCTACACCTTC
TRBJ1-5 17 TRBV9 NA TRBD1 CASSVGPTGGSNQPQHF TGTGCCAGCAGCGTAGGTCCGACAGGGGGAAGCAATCAGCCCCAGCATTTT
TRBJ2-5 13 TRBV18 once TRBD1 CASSLGQQETQYF TGTGCCAGCTCACTGGGACAGCAAGAGACCCAGTACTTC
TRBJ1-4 12 TRBV30 NA NA CAWSGQNEKLFF TGTGCCTGGAGTGGTCAGAATGAAAAACTGTTTTTT
TRBJ2-5 12 TRBV18 NA NA CASRDIQETQYF TGTGCCAGCCGAGACATTCAAGAGACCCAGTACTTC
TRBJ1-3 14 TRBV2 NA NA CASSPDSSGNTIYF TGTGCCAGCAGTCCTGACAGCTCTGGAAACACCATATATTTT
TRBJ1-2 17 TRBV4-3 NA NA CASSQDSQGWLLSGYTF TGCGCCAGCAGCCAAGATAGCCAGGGTTGGCTTTTGAGCGGCTACACCTTC
TRBJ1-2 15 TRBV5-1 NA TRBD1 CASSLDGQGIYGYTF TGCGCCAGCAGCTTGGACGGACAGGGAATCTATGGCTACACCTTC
TRBJ1-1 14 TRBV7-2 NA NA CASSLDSAYTEAFF TGTGCCAGCAGCTTAGACTCCGCTTACACTGAAGCTTTCTTT
TRBJ1-2 14 TRBV10-3 NA TRBD1 CAISEQGRIDGYTF TGTGCCATCAGTGAACAGGGGAGGATTGATGGCTACACCTTC
TRBJ1-2 13 TRBV2 NA NA CASSTGTNYGYTF TGTGCCAGCAGTACAGGTACTAACTATGGCTACACCTTC
TRBJ1-4 16 TRBV7-9 NA NA CASGPLGSATNEKLFF TGTGCCAGCGGACCCCTCGGGAGTGCAACTAATGAAAAACTGTTTTTT
TRBJ2-5 15 TRBV5-6 NA NA CASSLARGGEETQYF TGTGCCAGCAGCTTGGCGCGCGGGGGCGAGGAGACCCAGTACTTC
TRBJ2-1 13 TRBV2 NA NA CASRQGQYNEQFF TGTGCCAGCAGACAGGGCCAGTACAATGAGCAGTTCTTC
TRBJ2-5 16 TRBV4-3 NA TRBD2 CASSQDVAGGRETQYF TGCGCCAGCAGCCAAGACGTCGCGGGGGGGCGAGAGACCCAGTACTTC
TRBJ1-6 14 TRBV6-5 NA NA CASNQVGVNSPLHF TGTGCCAGCAACCAAGTAGGGGTAAATTCACCCCTCCACTTT
TRBJ2-7 15 TRBV5-5 NA NA CASSQQGGGIYEQYF TGTGCCAGCAGTCAGCAGGGAGGCGGCATCTACGAGCAGTACTTC
TRBJ2-5 17 TRBV7-2 NA NA CASRRVQKRRRQETQYF TGTGCCAGCAGGCGCGTACAAAAGCGGAGGCGTCAAGAGACCCAGTACTTC
TRBJ2-7 16 TRBV5-4 NA TRBD2 CASSGGSGGSSYEQYF TGTGCCAGCAGCGGGGGTAGCGGGGGCAGCTCCTACGAGCAGTACTTC
TRBJ1-5 16 TRBV19 few TRBD1 CASRRDRGYSNQPQHF TGTGCCAGTAGGCGGGACAGGGGGTATAGCAATCAGCCCCAGCATTTT
TRBJ2-5 15 TRBV19 once NA CASSSQRVHQETQYF TGTGCCAGTAGCAGCCAGCGCGTACACCAAGAGACCCAGTACTTC
TRBJ1-1 13 TRBV5-1 NA NA CASSLAGDTEAFF TGCGCCAGCAGCTTGGCGGGGGACACTGAAGCTTTCTTT
TRBJ1-1 14 TRBV5-5 NA NA CASSWRDRGTEAFF TGTGCCAGCAGCTGGCGGGACCGAGGGACTGAAGCTTTCTTT
TRBJ2-1 13 TRBV19 NA NA CASSRQSYNEQFF TGTGCCAGTTCCAGACAGAGCTACAATGAGCAGTTCTTC
TRBJ1-6 14 TRBV19 NA NA CASCRGAYNSPLHF TGTGCCAGCTGCCGGGGGGCTTATAATTCACCCCTCCACTTT
TRBJ1-3 15 TRBV3-1/TRBV3-2 NA NA CASSQVPVSGNTIYF TGTGCCAGCAGCCAAGTGCCGGTGTCTGGAAACACCATATATTTT
TRBJ2-1 13 TRBV5-1 NA TRBD1 CASSSGQGNEQFF TGCGCCAGCAGCTCGGGACAGGGGAATGAGCAGTTCTTC
TRBJ1-5 13 TRBV3-1/TRBV3-2 NA NA CASSQDRSGVQHF TGTGCCAGCAGCCAAGATAGATCGGGGGTCCAGCATTTT
TRBJ2-3 15 TRBV5-8 NA TRBD2 CASSFSGGRPDTQYF TGTGCCAGCAGCTTTAGCGGGGGCAGGCCAGATACGCAGTATTTT
TRBJ1-6 14 TRBV19 NA TRBD1 CASTPGQETSPLHF TGTGCCAGTACCCCAGGACAGGAGACTTCACCCCTCCACTTT
TRBJ2-7 13 TRBV6-5 NA TRBD2 CASTPSGDYEQYF TGTGCCAGCACCCCTAGCGGGGACTACGAGCAGTACTTC
TRBJ2-6 16 TRBV19 NA NA CASSINEGWGANVLTF TGTGCCAGTAGTATCAATGAGGGCTGGGGGGCCAACGTCCTGACTTTC